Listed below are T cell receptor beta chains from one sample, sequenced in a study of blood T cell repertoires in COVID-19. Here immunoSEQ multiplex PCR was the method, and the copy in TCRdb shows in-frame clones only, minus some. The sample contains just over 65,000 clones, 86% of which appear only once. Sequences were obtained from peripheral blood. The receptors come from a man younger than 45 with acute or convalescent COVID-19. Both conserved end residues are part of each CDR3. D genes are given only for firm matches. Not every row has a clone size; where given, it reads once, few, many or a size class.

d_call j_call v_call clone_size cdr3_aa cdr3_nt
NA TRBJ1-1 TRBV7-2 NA CASSLHRSEAFF TGTGCCAGCAGCCTTCACAGGAGTGAAGCTTTCTTT
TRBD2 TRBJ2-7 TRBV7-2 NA CASSLELAGTYEQYF TGTGCCAGCAGCTTAGAACTAGCGGGAACCTACGAGCAGTACTTC
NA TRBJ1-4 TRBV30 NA CAWTATNEKLFF TGTGCCTGGACAGCAACTAATGAAAAACTGTTTTTT
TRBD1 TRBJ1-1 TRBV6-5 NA CASRRRGLRNTEAFF TGTGCCAGCAGACGGAGGGGGCTTCGGAACACTGAAGCTTTCTTT
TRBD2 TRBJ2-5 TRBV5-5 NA CASSLRPGTSGRSQETQYF TGTGCCAGCAGCTTAAGGCCCGGGACTAGCGGGAGGTCACAAGAGACCCAGTACTTC
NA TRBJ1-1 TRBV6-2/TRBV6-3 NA CASSYWEAEAFF TGTGCCAGCAGTTACTGGGAGGCTGAAGCTTTCTTT
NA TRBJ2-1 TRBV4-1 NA CASSRDFNNEQFF TGCGCCAGCAGCCGGGACTTCAACAATGAGCAGTTCTTC
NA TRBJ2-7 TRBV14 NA CASSQGTGISYEQYF TGTGCCAGCAGCCAAGGGACGGGGATCTCCTACGAGCAGTACTTC
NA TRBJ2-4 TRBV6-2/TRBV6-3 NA CASSYEQSLAKNIQYF TGTGCCAGCAGTTACGAACAGAGTCTAGCCAAAAACATTCAGTACTTC
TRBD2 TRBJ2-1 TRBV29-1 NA CSVVGLAGVNEQFF TGCAGCGTTGTCGGCCTAGCGGGAGTCAATGAGCAGTTCTTC
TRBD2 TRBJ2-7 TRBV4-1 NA CASSHGALAGDTAYEQYF TGCGCCAGCAGCCATGGGGCGCTAGCGGGAGATACCGCCTACGAGCAGTACTTC
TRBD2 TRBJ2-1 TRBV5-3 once CARMKVAGGPRVNEQFF TGTGCCAGAATGAAAGTGGCGGGAGGGCCGCGAGTCAATGAGCAGTTCTTC
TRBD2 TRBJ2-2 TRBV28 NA CASSPPQRETVGELFF TGTGCCAGCAGTCCCCCCCAGCGGGAGACGGTCGGGGAGCTGTTTTTT
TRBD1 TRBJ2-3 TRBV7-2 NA CASSPAGQGSPDTQYF TGTGCCAGCAGCCCCGCGGGACAGGGTTCCCCAGATACGCAGTATTTT
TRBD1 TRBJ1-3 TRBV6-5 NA CASSWDRAGNTIYF TGTGCCAGCAGTTGGGACAGGGCTGGAAACACCATATATTTT
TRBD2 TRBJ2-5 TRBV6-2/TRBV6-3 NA CASSKSTSGVQETQYF TGTGCCAGCAGCAAATCGACTAGCGGTGTTCAAGAGACCCAGTACTTC
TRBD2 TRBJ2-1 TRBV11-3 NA CASSPPSGRANNEQFF TGTGCCAGCAGCCCCCCGAGCGGGAGGGCAAACAATGAGCAGTTCTTC
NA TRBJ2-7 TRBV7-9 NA CASSPRTDEQYF TGTGCCAGCAGCCCCAGGACAGACGAGCAGTACTTC
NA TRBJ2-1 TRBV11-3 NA CASSLEFIAVSSNEQFF TGTGCCAGCAGCTTAGAATTTATAGCGGTGTCCTCCAATGAGCAGTTCTTC
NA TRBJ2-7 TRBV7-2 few CASSFSQNRAYEQYF TGTGCCAGCAGCTTCAGTCAGAACAGAGCCTACGAGCAGTACTTC